Following are 2 T cell receptor beta chains from one sample sequenced in a study of shared clonotypes between healthy human individuals (dated by TCRdb to about 2020). CD8 naive samples were CD45RO-negative cells positively selected for CCR7, giving a CD45RA+CCR7+ population that excluded TemRA cells. Library method: the immunoSEQ multiplex PCR assay. Entries here come from immuneACCESS through TCRdb and include only in-frame sequences with V and J called. Some clones fail to appear in such tables; in the studies checked, an unresolved V gene covers under half of the shortfall, and the cause of the remainder is unknown. This sample gives approximately 740,000 clones in total; 80% to 95% of them show up just once. The ten largest make up around 24% of the sample. Sequenced input: naive CD8+ T cells sorted from blood. Per the publication, the cell subset or site label means: CD45RA+CCR7+. The receptors come from a young man in good health.

The V and J genes are TRBV6-6 and TRBJ1-4, with D hard to call. Germline CDR1 reads MNHNY; CDR2 reads SVGAGI (reference sequence). CDR3 length equals 14 residues. With 2 bases removed from V and 4 bases from J, the gap between germline ends came to 8 bases. CDR3 in DNA: TGTGCCAGCAGTTACAGTGATTATAATGAAAAACTGTTTTTT. It translates to CASSYSDYNEKLFF.

This chain uses TRBV5-4 with TRBJ2-2, with D perhaps matching TRBD2 (6 bases). V was pared by 4 bases and J by 8 bases, with 21 bases between. Germline CDR1 reads SGHNT; CDR2 reads YYREEE (reference sequence). The CDR3 runs 16 residues. The CDR3 reads CASSPEGGTNWGELFF. In DNA, the CDR3 is TGTGCCAGCAGCCCGGAGGGCGGGACGAATTGGGGGGAGCTGTTTTTT.